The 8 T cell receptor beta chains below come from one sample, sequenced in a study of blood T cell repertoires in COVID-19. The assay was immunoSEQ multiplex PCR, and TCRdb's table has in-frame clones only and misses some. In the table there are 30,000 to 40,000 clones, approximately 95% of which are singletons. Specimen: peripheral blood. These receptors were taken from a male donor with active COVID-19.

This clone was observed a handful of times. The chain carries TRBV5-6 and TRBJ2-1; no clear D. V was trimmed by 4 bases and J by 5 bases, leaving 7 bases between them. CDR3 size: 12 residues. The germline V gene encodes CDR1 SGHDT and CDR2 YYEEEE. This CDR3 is CASSLPDNEQFF. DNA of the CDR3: TGTGCCAGCAGCCTTCCAGACAATGAGCAGTTCTTC.

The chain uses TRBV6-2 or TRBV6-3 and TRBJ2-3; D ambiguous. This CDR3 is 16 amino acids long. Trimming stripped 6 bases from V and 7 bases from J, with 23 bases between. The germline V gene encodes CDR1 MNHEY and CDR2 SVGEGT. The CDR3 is CASSPTIHPRVNTQYF. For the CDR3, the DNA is TGTGCCAGCAGCCCGACAATACATCCGAGAGTAAATACGCAGTATTTT.

CDR3 sequence (DNA): TGTGCCAGCAGTTCCTCCAGCGGGGGGGCAGATACGCAGTATTTT. Translated, it gives CASSSSSGGADTQYF. V is TRBV9 and J is TRBJ2-3; 10 positions match TRBD2. The V gene's germline CDR1 is SGDLS and CDR2 YYNGEE. With 5 bases clipped from V and 4 bases from J, the junction kept 7 bases outside the gene matches. There are 15 residues in the CDR3.

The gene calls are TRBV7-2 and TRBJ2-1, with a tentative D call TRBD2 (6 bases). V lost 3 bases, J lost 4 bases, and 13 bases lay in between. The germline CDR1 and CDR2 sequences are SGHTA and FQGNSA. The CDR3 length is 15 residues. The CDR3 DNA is TGTGCCAGCAGCTTCCTAGGGACTGAGTACAATGAGCAGTTCTTC. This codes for CASSFLGTEYNEQFF.

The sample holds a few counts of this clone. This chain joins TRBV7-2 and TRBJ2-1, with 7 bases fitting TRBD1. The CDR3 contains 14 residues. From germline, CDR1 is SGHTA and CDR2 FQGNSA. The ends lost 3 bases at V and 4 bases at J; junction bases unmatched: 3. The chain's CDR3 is CASSFPGQYNEQFF. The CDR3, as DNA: TGTGCCAGCAGCTTCCCGGGACAGTACAATGAGCAGTTCTTC.

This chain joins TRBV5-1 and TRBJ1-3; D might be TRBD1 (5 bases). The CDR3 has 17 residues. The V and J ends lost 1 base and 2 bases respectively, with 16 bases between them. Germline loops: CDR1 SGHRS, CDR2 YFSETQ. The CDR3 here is CASSLRGNQVTGNTIYF. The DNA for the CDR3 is TGCGCCAGCAGCTTGAGGGGCAACCAGGTCACTGGAAACACCATATATTTT.

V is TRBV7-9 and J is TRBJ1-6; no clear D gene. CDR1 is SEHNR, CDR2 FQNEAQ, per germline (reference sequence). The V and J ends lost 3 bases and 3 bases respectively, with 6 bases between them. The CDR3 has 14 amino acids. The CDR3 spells CASSFQDYNSPLHF. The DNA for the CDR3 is TGTGCCAGCAGCTTCCAGGACTATAATTCACCCCTCCACTTT.

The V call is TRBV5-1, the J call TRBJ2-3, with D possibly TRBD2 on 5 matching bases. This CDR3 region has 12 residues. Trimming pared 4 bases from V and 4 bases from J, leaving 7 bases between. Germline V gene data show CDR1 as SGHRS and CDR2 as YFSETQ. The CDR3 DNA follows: TGCGCCAGCAGCCTCGGGGCAGATACGCAGTATTTT. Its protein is CASSLGADTQYF.